This T cell receptor (beta chain) was recovered during a study of blood T cell repertoires in COVID-19. This table comes from immunoSEQ multiplex PCR, and its TCRdb copy is limited to in-frame clones, with some not included. This table has over 200,000 clones, over 80% appearing once. Trimming took 4 bases from V and 9 from J, leaving 15 bases between them. Germline V gene sequence: CDR1 LGHNA, CDR2 YSLEER. The CDR3 spans 13 residues. The sequence was obtained from a man aged 25-45 years with COVID-19, enrolled during active disease. The source material was peripheral blood. This sequence joins TRBV4-3 and TRBJ1-1, with a tentative D call TRBD1 (5 bases). The CDR3 loop reads CASSPQQGTKAFF. The CDR3 nucleotides read TGCGCCAGCAGCCCACAGCAGGGTACTAAAGCTTTCTTT.